This T cell receptor beta chain was identified during a study of OX40 agonist ivuxolimab in advanced cancers. From germline, CDR1 is KGHSH and CDR2 LQKENI. The CDR3 runs 15 residues. The V end was cut by 5 bases, the J end by 6 bases, with 17 bases between. The data were produced by immunoSEQ multiplex PCR, yet TCRdb's version contains in-frame clones alone and is incomplete. The sample yields about 91,000 clones, 87% seen once. This clone was detected only once. Sequencing was performed on CD4+ or CD8+ T cells sorted from blood, taken in a trial of the OX40 agonist ivuxolimab. The V gene is TRBV18, the J gene TRBJ1-5; tentatively, D is TRBD1 (5 bases). This TCR was recovered from an adult with an advanced solid tumor such as melanoma, head and neck, liver or kidney cancer. This CDR3 is CASSKEMGGAQPQHF. Written as DNA, the CDR3 is TGTGCCAGCTCAAAAGAGATGGGGGGTGCTCAGCCCCAGCATTTT.